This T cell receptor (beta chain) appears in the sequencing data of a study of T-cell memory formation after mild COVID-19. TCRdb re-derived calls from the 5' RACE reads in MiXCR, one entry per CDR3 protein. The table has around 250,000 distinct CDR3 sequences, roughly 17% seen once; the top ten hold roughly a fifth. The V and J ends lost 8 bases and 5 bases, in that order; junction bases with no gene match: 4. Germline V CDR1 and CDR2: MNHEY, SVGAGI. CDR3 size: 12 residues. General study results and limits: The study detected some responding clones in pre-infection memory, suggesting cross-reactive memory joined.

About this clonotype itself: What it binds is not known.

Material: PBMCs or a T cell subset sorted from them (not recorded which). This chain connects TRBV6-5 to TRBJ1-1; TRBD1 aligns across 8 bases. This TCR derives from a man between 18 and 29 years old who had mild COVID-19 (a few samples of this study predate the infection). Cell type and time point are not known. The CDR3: CASQGARTEAFF. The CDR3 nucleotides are TGTGCCAGCCAGGGGGCGCGTACTGAAGCTTTCTTT.